Each of the 25 T cell receptor beta chains below was sequenced from the same sample in a study of shared clonotypes between healthy human individuals. TCRdb keeps only in-frame clones here, not all; method: immunoSEQ multiplex PCR. The profile shows 2 million to 2.5 million clones, around 95% of them singletons. The sample consisted of naive CD4+ T cells sorted from blood. The subset is: CD45RA+ positively selected. The receptor source for this set is a man between 18 and 29 years old in good health.

The chain's CDR3 is CASSDRGRTYEQYF. The CDR3 nucleotides are TGTGCCAGCAGTGACCGGGGGCGAACCTACGAGCAGTACTTC. V usage is TRBV25-1 and J usage is TRBJ2-7; D may correspond to TRBD1 or TRBD2 (6 bases each). This CDR3 is built from 14 residues. V was pared by 3 bases and J by 2 bases, with 11 bases between. Germline values: CDR1 MGHDK, CDR2 SYGVNS.

The rearrangement uses TRBV5-1 and TRBJ1-2; D is unclear. Trimming cost V 0 bases and J 4 bases, with 13 bases left between them. The CDR3 has 15 residues. Looked up from germline, CDR1 is SGHRS and CDR2 is YFSETQ. As DNA, the CDR3 is TGCGCCAGCAGCTTGGCGGCAGGAACGGCCTATGGCTACACCTTC. Protein sequence: CASSLAAGTAYGYTF.

Of note for this clone: This sample includes further DNA sequences coding for the same CDR3. The genes are TRBV11-3 and TRBJ2-3; D remains ambiguous. Trimming removed 2 bases from V and 5 bases from J, with 8 bases in between. Germline-derived CDR1 and CDR2 are SGHNT and YENEEA. The CDR3 has 13 amino acids. As DNA, the CDR3 is TGTGCCAGCAGCTTAAACCGAATAGATACGCAGTATTTT. This translates into CASSLNRIDTQYF.

The chain is built from TRBV30 and TRBJ1-2, with D unclear. This CDR3 is built from 13 residues. The germline V and J ends were trimmed by 1 base and 4 bases, with 10 bases remaining between them. Germline CDR1 GTSNPN, CDR2 SVGIG (reference sequence). Here the CDR3 reads CAWSEGRAYGYTF. In DNA form, the CDR3 reads TGTGCCTGGAGTGAGGGAAGGGCCTATGGCTACACCTTC.

This chain connects TRBV7-9 to TRBJ2-7; 10 bases are shared with TRBD1. Looked up from germline, CDR1 is SEHNR and CDR2 is FQNEAQ (reference sequence). The CDR3 is made up of 16 amino acids. V shed 5 bases, J shed 0 bases, and the junction held 7 bases outside the gene matches. CDR3 coding DNA: TGTGCCAGCAGCCCCTGGGGACAGGGGAGCTCCTACGAGCAGTACTTC. Translated: CASSPWGQGSSYEQYF.

With respect to this clone: Other DNA sequences from this sample encode an identical CDR3 as well. This rearrangement joins TRBV5-4 to TRBJ1-1; D is unclear. Trimming removed 0 bases from V and 0 bases from J, with 9 bases in between. CDR3 size: 15 residues. The germline V gene encodes CDR1 SGHNT and CDR2 YYREEE (reference sequence). CDR3 sequence (DNA): TGTGCCAGCAGCTTGGGAGCCAGCATGAACACTGAAGCTTTCTTT. Translating gives CASSLGASMNTEAFF.

In this sample, this clone turned up once. The CDR3, as DNA: TGTGCCAGCTCGAATCAGGGGCCGTATAGCAATCAGCCCCAGCATTTT. Its protein product is CASSNQGPYSNQPQHF. The genes are TRBV18 and TRBJ1-5; D possibly corresponds to TRBD1 (6 bases). The germline V and J ends were trimmed by 6 bases and 0 bases, with 15 bases remaining between them. Germline V gene sequence: CDR1 KGHSH, CDR2 LQKENI. The CDR3 runs 16 residues.

J is TRBJ2-7 and V is TRBV14, with D possibly TRBD1 on 6 matching bases. In germline, CDR1 is SGHDN, CDR2 FVKESK. V was pared by 4 bases and J by 2 bases, with 12 bases between. The length of the CDR3 is 14 residues. The CDR3 here is CASSPDRNPYEQYF. The CDR3 nucleotides read TGTGCCAGCAGCCCCGACAGGAACCCCTACGAGCAGTACTTC.

The chain is built from TRBV10-3 and TRBJ1-2, with D perhaps matching TRBD1 (5 bases). The CDR3 covers 11 residues. Trimming took 3 bases from V and 9 from J, leaving 8 bases between them. CDR1 and CDR2 (germline): ENHRY, SYGVKD. The CDR3: CAISDQGSYTF. CDR3 sequence (DNA): TGTGCCATCAGTGATCAGGGAAGCTACACCTTC.

The gene calls are TRBV5-4 and TRBJ2-1; D gene unclear. V dropped 7 bases and J dropped 4 bases, with 12 bases sitting between them. The CDR3 spans 13 residues. Germline CDR1 reads SGHNT; CDR2 reads YYREEE (reference sequence). In DNA form, the CDR3 reads TGTGCCAGCCACACGCCGACTTACAATGAGCAGTTCTTC. It yields the protein CASHTPTYNEQFF.

About this clone itself: The identical CDR3 is also encoded by other nucleotide sequences in the sample. The V gene is TRBV5-1, the J gene TRBJ1-1; D is uncertain. V was cut by 0 bases and J by 1 base, with 7 bases left in between. CDR3 length: 14 amino acids. CDR1 and CDR2 from the germline V gene are SGHRS and YFSETQ. In DNA form, the CDR3 reads TGCGCCAGCAGCTTGGGACTGAAGAACACTGAAGCTTTCTTT. Its protein product is CASSLGLKNTEAFF.

The chain joins TRBV16 to TRBJ2-5, with D maybe TRBD2 (5 bases). Germline V gives CDR1 KGHSY, CDR2 FQNENV. V lost 2 bases, J lost 3 bases, and 7 bases lay in between. The CDR3 spans 13 residues. The CDR3 DNA reads as TGTGCCAGCAGCCAAGGGAGCAAAGAGACCCAGTACTTC. Its protein product is CASSQGSKETQYF.

V gene TRBV30 combines with J gene TRBJ2-3; 8 bases are a match to TRBD2. J lost 0 bases, V lost 3 bases, and 5 bases had no gene match. Germline V lookup: CDR1 GTSNPN, CDR2 SVGIG (reference sequence). The CDR3 runs to 15 residues. Written as DNA, the CDR3 is TGTGCCTGGAGACGACTAGCGCCTAGCACAGATACGCAGTATTTT. Its protein is CAWRRLAPSTDTQYF.

The chain couples TRBV6-9 to TRBJ2-7; 7 nucleotides align to TRBD1. V lost 6 bases to trimming and J lost 5 bases; unmatched junction nucleotides: 7. Germline lookup yields CDR1 MNHGY and CDR2 SVAAGI. The CDR3 length is 13 residues. CDR3 in DNA: TGTGCCAGCAGCCCGACAGGGATCCACGAGCAGTACTTC. This translates into CASSPTGIHEQYF.

This clone was observed once. J is TRBJ2-2 and V is TRBV5-8, with D possibly matching TRBD1 (5 bases). CDR3 length: 15 amino acids. V was shortened by 3 bases and J by 1 base, with 10 bases between the two germline ends. Germline lookup yields CDR1 SGHTS and CDR2 YDEGEE. CDR3 nucleotides: TGTGCCAGCAGCTCCCTGACAGTGAACACCGGGGAGCTGTTTTTT. This encodes CASSSLTVNTGELFF. Full variable domain (missing parts from reference TRBV5-8 and TRBJ2-2): EAGVTQSPTHLIKTRGQQATLRCSPISGHTSVYWYQQALGLGLQFLLWYDEGEERNRGNFPPRFSGRQFPNYSSELNVNALELEDSALYLCASSSLTVNTGELFFGEGSRLTVL.

This clone was observed a few times. Other DNA sequences within the sample encode an identical CDR3. The J gene is TRBJ2-1, the V gene TRBV5-1, with 7 bases that match TRBD2. Germline values: CDR1 SGHRS, CDR2 YFSETQ. The CDR3 has 16 amino acids. With 0 bases clipped from V and 0 bases from J, the junction kept 3 bases outside the gene matches. The CDR3 sequence is CASSLDGGSSYNEQFF. The CDR3 DNA follows: TGCGCCAGCAGCTTGGATGGCGGGAGCTCCTACAATGAGCAGTTCTTC.

Comments on this clone: The same CDR3 is also encoded by other DNA sequences in this sample. The chain links TRBV28 to TRBJ2-5; a possible D gene is TRBD2 (5 bases). Germline V gene data show CDR1 as MDHEN and CDR2 as SYDVKM. The CDR3 spans 12 residues. Trimming took off 2 bases at V and 4 bases at J, with 5 bases between the two ends. As DNA, the CDR3 is TGTGCCAGCAGTTTAGCGGGAGAGACCCAGTACTTC. Translation gives CASSLAGETQYF.

The V gene is TRBV4-1, the J gene TRBJ1-3; D gene unclear. CDR1 MGHRA and CDR2 YSYEKL come from the germline V gene. CDR3 length: 14 amino acids. V was shortened by 4 bases and J by 1 base, with 8 bases between the two germline ends. Written as DNA, the CDR3 is TGCGCCAGCAGCCTTTGGGGTTCTGGAAACACCATATATTTT. It translates to CASSLWGSGNTIYF.

V and J are TRBV11-3 and TRBJ1-6; unclear D gene. V lost 5 bases and J lost 8, with 19 bases in between. Germline-derived CDR1 and CDR2 are SGHNT and YENEEA. The CDR3 runs 16 residues. In DNA form, the CDR3 reads TGTGCCAGCAGCCTCACCACACAAGTTCGGCATTCACCCCTCCACTTT. Translation gives CASSLTTQVRHSPLHF.

This clone was counted a single time. The chain couples TRBV7-9 to TRBJ1-2; 7 positions match TRBD1. CDR3 size: 14 residues. The V segment lost 5 bases and the J segment 1 base; nucleotides outside the gene matches: 4. Looked up from germline, CDR1 is SEHNR and CDR2 is FQNEAQ (reference sequence). Written as DNA, the CDR3 is TGTGCCAGCAGCGCCCAGGGGGGTAACTATGGCTACACCTTC. Encoded protein: CASSAQGGNYGYTF.

This chain joins TRBV7-2 and TRBJ2-1, with 10 bases fitting TRBD2. Germline V gives CDR1 SGHTA, CDR2 FQGNSA. This CDR3 has 15 residues. V gave up 4 bases and J gave up 2 bases; unmatched junction bases: 2. The CDR3 coding sequence is TGTGCCAGCAGCTCTAGCGGGAGACCCTACAATGAGCAGTTCTTC. Translated: CASSSSGRPYNEQFF.

The chain links TRBV30 to TRBJ1-2; D may be TRBD1 (6 bases). Per the germline V gene, CDR1 is GTSNPN and CDR2 is SVGIG (reference sequence). There are 14 residues in the CDR3. V shed 6 bases and J shed 2 bases, with 16 bases lying between them. The CDR3: CACRSGTRNYGYTF. The DNA of the CDR3 is TGTGCCTGCAGATCCGGGACAAGGAACTATGGCTACACCTTC.

The chain joins TRBV10-3 to TRBJ2-2, with 10 bases matching TRBD2. This CDR3 region has 14 residues. Losses at the gene ends were 11 bases for V and 3 bases for J; bases not matched to a gene: 6. Germline CDR1 reads ENHRY; CDR2 reads SYGVKD. The CDR3 reads CASRGLADTGELFF. In DNA, the CDR3 is TGTGCCTCCCGCGGACTAGCGGACACCGGGGAGCTGTTTTTT.

The chain uses TRBV7-2 and TRBJ2-1, with D perhaps matching TRBD2 (5 bases). V lost 5 bases and J 4 bases, leaving 15 bases between the germline ends. CDR1 is SGHTA and CDR2 is FQGNSA in the germline V gene. The CDR3 length is 15 residues. The CDR3 coding sequence is TGTGCCAGCAGCCCCTCTTTGCGGGTATACAATGAGCAGTTCTTC. Its protein is CASSPSLRVYNEQFF.

The rearrangement joins TRBV27 to TRBJ1-6; 8 nucleotides line up with TRBD1. Trimming cost V 5 bases and J 0 bases; bases outside gene matches: 6. The CDR3 length is 17 residues. Germline V gives CDR1 MNHEY, CDR2 SMNVEV (reference sequence). The CDR3 DNA reads as TGTGCCAGCAGTCTCTGGACAGGGAGCTCCTATAATTCACCCCTCCACTTT. Residues: CASSLWTGSSYNSPLHF.